These T cell receptor delta chains were read from a single sample in a study of γδ T cells in repeated Plasmodium falciparum infection. TCRdb re-called the multiplex PCR reads with CATT. The sample has tens of thousands of delta-chain clones; more than 1.4% are singletons. Sequenced material: gamma-delta T cells from blood. The receptors stem from a pool of human donors (malaria-infected and uninfected, not separated). Both conserved end residues are part of each CDR3. The order of the fields is D gene, V gene, clone size, J gene, CDR3 DNA, CDR3 protein. D genes are given only for firm matches. The listing skips clone size in some rows; elsewhere it reads once, few, many or a size class.

D: TRDD3
V: TRDV3
size: .
J: TRDJ1
DNA: TGTGCCTTTAGTCTCCTTTCTGGGGGTCTGATGCTGGGCAAACTCATCTTT
CDR3: CAFSLLSGGLMLGKLIF

D: TRDD3
V: TRDV1
size: many
J: TRDJ1
DNA: TGTGCTCTCCATAGGGGGGATACGCGACCCGATAAACTCATCTTT
CDR3: CALHRGDTRPDKLIF

D: TRDD3
V: TRDV2
size: many
J: TRDJ3
DNA: TGTGCCTGTGACAAAGCAGGGGATACAAGTGGCTCCTGGGACACCCGACAGATGTTTTTC
CDR3: CACDKAGDTSGSWDTRQMFF

D: .
V: TRDV1
size: many
J: TRDJ1
DNA: TGTGCTCTTGGGGAACCTATGAACTTCCTCATTCTTCACGGGACCGATAAACTCATCTTT
CDR3: CALGEPMNFLILHGTDKLIF

D: .
V: TRDV1
size: many
J: TRDJ1
DNA: TGTGCTCTTGGGGAACCCCGCCGGGAACGTGTTACGAACTCGGGGCCTTACACCGATAAACTCATCTTT
CDR3: CALGEPRRERVTNSGPYTDKLIF

D: TRDD3
V: TRDV1
size: many
J: TRDJ1
DNA: TGTGCTCTTGGGGAATTCGGGACCCGGTACGATACTGGGGGATACGAAGATAAACTCATCTTT
CDR3: CALGEFGTRYDTGGYEDKLIF

D: TRDD3
V: TRDV1
size: many
J: TRDJ1
DNA: TGTGCTCTTGGGGAACTCCCTTACGTGGGGATACGGGAACTCATCTTT
CDR3: CALGELPYVGIRELIF

D: TRDD3
V: TRDV1
size: many
J: TRDJ1
DNA: TGTGCTCTTGGGGAACCAGGCCCCCTGGGGGATACGCTCGGGTACACCGATAAACTCATCTTT
CDR3: CALGEPGPLGDTLGYTDKLIF

D: TRDD3
V: TRDV2
size: medium-sized
J: TRDJ2
DNA: TGTGCCTGTGACACCTTCCTTGACTGGGGGACAAGGGCCTATTTGACAGCACAACTCTTCTTT
CDR3: CACDTFLDWGTRAYLTAQLFF

D: TRDD3
V: TRDV1
size: many
J: TRDJ1
DNA: TGTGCTCTTGGGGAACTTACGGCCCCGAGATGGTGGGGGAGTCATAAACTCATCTTT
CDR3: CALGELTAPRWWGSHKLIF

D: .
V: TRDV3
size: many
J: TRDJ1
DNA: TGTGCCTTCCCTAAAACGGTTCCTACAACATGGGGGATTTCGTACGCCGATAAACTCATCTTT
CDR3: CAFPKTVPTTWGISYADKLIF

D: .
V: TRDV1
size: many
J: TRDJ1
DNA: TGTGCTCTTGGGGCTCGATACGCGGGTAGTTACACCGATAAACTCATCTTT
CDR3: CALGARYAGSYTDKLIF

D: .
V: TRDV1
size: many
J: TRDJ1
DNA: TGTGCTCTTGGGGCCCTCGGGCTAGAGGGGACCGATAAACTCATCTTT
CDR3: CALGALGLEGTDKLIF

D: .
V: TRDV2
size: medium-sized
J: TRDJ2
DNA: TGTGCCTGTGACGCTGGCCCCGGGGCACAACTCTTCTTT
CDR3: CACDAGPGAQLFF

D: TRDD3
V: TRDV1
size: many
J: TRDJ1
DNA: TGTGCTCTTGGGGAACTAAGCCCCGCCTTCGGTCGCGACTGGGGGATACGCGAGTATCCCGATAAACTCATCTTT
CDR3: CALGELSPAFGRDWGIREYPDKLIF

D: .
V: TRDV1
size: many
J: TRDJ2
DNA: TGTGCTCTTGGGGAAAATTTCCATTCTGCCGCTTTGACAGCACAACTCTTCTTT
CDR3: CALGENFHSAALTAQLFF

D: .
V: TRDV1
size: many
J: TRDJ1
DNA: TGTGCTCTTGGGGATCGTTCCCCTGCCGGGAGGCTCATCTTT
CDR3: CALGDRSPAGRLIF

D: .
V: TRDV1
size: many
J: TRDJ1
DNA: TGTGCTCTTGGGGAACTACCCGAACCGGGGTCCGGGTACACCGATAAACTCATCTTT
CDR3: CALGELPEPGSGYTDKLIF

D: TRDD3
V: TRDV1
size: many
J: TRDJ1
DNA: TGTGCTCTTGGGGAGCTCCTTCTTTGTACTGGGGGATACTGGTACACCGATAAACTCATCTTT
CDR3: CALGELLLCTGGYWYTDKLIF

D: .
V: TRDV1
size: many
J: TRDJ1
DNA: TGTGCTCTGTTCCTTCCTACTTTAACCTGGGGGATGGCTTTAAGTACCGGTAAACTCATCTTT
CDR3: CALFLPTLTWGMALSTGKLIF

D: .
V: TRDV1
size: many
J: TRDJ2
DNA: TGTGCTCTTGGGAGACCGCGTGACTCCTACATACATACTCTGACAGCACAACTCTTCTTT
CDR3: CALGRPRDSYIHTLTAQLFF

D: TRDD3
V: TRDV1
size: many
J: TRDJ1
DNA: TGTGCTCTTGGGGACTCGGCCTTCCTAAGGCTGGGGGATACCCCTAAACTCATCTTT
CDR3: CALGDSAFLRLGDTPKLIF

D: .
V: TRDV1
size: many
J: TRDJ2
DNA: TGTGCTCTTGGGGAACCTCAAATCGCCTGGGTGGGGGCGACAGCACAACTCTTCTTT
CDR3: CALGEPQIAWVGATAQLFF

D: .
V: TRDV2
size: medium-sized
J: TRDJ3
DNA: TGTGCCTGTGACTCTATACTGGGCCTCCCTTCCTGGGACACCCGACAGATGTTTTTC
CDR3: CACDSILGLPSWDTRQMFF

D: TRDD3
V: TRDV1
size: many
J: TRDJ1
DNA: TGTGCTCTTGGGGAACCTCTTTCCCCTCGTACTGGGGGAACCAACGATAAACTCATCTTT
CDR3: CALGEPLSPRTGGTNDKLIF

D: .
V: TRDV1
size: many
J: TRDJ1
DNA: TGTGCTCCGCAGGGCCCTTTCCCTCCATCGTACGAGGCCACCTATAAACTCATCTTT
CDR3: CAPQGPFPPSYEATYKLIF

D: .
V: TRDV1
size: many
J: TRDJ1
DNA: TGTGCTCTTGGGCCGTCCTTCCTCGGGCACCGAAATATTCCCTTAAAACTCATCTTT
CDR3: CALGPSFLGHRNIPLKLIF